This TCR beta chain was documented in a study of blood T cell repertoires in COVID-19. In the study overall: Italy, Spain and the United States were the sources of the convalescent and acute COVID-19 samples. PBMCs, B-cell-depleted T cells, or T cells were the source of the cDNA or gDNA that made up the material.

The germline CDR1 and CDR2 sequences are SGDLS and YYNGEE. V lost 4 bases to trimming and J lost 12 bases, with 17 bases between them. The CDR3 is made up of 13 amino acids. As originally analysed: Scientists estimated how many nucleated cells there were by amplifying reference gene primers. The data were produced by immunoSEQ multiplex PCR, yet TCRdb's version contains in-frame clones alone and is incomplete. The V and J calls and clone size are taken from that table; D and trimming were inferred from the DNA. The sample includes approximately 300,000 clones, more than 70% of them seen just once. There are a few counts of this clone.

This TCR came from a man between 18 and 35 years old who had recovered from COVID-19. This chain links TRBV9 with TRBJ2-1; TRBD1 might be the D (6 bases). Sample: peripheral blood. CDR3 DNA sequence: TGTGCCAGCAGCACCGGGACAAATAGTGTGCAGTTCTTC. Its protein product is CASSTGTNSVQFF. The whole variable domain, remainder taken from reference TRBV9 and TRBJ2-1, is DSGVTQTPKHLITATGQRVTLRCSPRSGDLSVYWYQQSLDQGLQFLIQYYNGEERAKGNILERFSAQQFPDLHSELNLSSLELGDSALYFCASSTGTNSVQFFGPGTRLTVL.